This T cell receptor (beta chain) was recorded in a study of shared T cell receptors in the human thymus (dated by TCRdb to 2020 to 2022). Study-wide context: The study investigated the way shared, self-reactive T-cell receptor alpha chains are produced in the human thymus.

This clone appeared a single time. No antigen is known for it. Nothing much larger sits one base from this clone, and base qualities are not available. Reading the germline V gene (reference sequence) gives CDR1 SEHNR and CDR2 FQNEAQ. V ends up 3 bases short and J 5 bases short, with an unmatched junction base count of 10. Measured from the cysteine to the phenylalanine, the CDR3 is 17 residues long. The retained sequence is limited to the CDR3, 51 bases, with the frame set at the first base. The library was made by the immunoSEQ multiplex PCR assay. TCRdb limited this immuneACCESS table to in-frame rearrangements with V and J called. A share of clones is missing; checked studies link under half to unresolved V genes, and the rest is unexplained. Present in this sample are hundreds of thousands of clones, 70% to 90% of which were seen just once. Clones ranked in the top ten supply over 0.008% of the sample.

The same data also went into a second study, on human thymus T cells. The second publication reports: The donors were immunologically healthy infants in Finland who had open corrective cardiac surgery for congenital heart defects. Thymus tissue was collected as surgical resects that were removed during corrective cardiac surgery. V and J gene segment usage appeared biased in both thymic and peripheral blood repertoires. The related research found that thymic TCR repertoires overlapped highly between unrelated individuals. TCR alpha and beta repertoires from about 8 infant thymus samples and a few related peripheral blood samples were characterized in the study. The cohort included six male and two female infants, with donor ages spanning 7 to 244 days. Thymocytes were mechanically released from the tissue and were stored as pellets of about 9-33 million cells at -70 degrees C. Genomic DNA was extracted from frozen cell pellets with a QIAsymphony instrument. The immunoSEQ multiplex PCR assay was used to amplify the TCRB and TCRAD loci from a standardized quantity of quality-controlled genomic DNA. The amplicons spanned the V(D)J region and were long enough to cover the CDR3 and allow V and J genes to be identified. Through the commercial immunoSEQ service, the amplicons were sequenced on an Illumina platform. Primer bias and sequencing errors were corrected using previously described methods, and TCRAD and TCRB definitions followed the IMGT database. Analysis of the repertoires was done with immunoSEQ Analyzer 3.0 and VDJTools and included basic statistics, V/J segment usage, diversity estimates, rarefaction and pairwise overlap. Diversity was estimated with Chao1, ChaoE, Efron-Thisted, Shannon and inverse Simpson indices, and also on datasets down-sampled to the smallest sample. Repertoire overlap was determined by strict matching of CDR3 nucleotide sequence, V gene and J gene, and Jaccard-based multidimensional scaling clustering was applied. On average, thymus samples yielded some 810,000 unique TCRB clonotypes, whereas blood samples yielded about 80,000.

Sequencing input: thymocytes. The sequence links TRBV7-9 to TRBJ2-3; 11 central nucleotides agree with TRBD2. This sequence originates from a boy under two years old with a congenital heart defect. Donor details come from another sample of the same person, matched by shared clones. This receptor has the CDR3 CASSFLTSGSARDTQYF. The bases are TGTGCCAGCAGCTTTCTAACTAGCGGGAGTGCTAGAGATACGCAGTATTTT.